The next 8 T cell receptor beta chains were all read from a single sample in a study of blood T cell repertoires in COVID-19. Sequencing used immunoSEQ multiplex PCR; TCRdb keeps in-frame clones, though not all of them. The sample lists over 300,000 clones; roughly 90% were seen once. The sample comprised peripheral blood. The receptors stem from a man between 18 and 35 years old with active or convalescent COVID-19.

This clone was recorded only once. The chain uses TRBV2 and TRBJ1-2; 11 positions agree with TRBD1. Germline lookup yields CDR1 SNHLY and CDR2 FYNNEI. The CDR3 contains 14 residues. J gave up 4 bases and V 7 bases, and 5 bases lay outside the gene matches. The CDR3 DNA sequence: TGTGCCAGCATCGATGGGACAGGGGGCTATGGCTACACCTTC. Its protein product is CASIDGTGGYGYTF.

The CDR3 region is CASSHGQGGSETQYF. CDR3 sequence (DNA): TGCGCCAGCAGCCACGGACAGGGAGGTTCTGAGACCCAGTACTTC. The rearrangement links TRBV4-3 to TRBJ2-5; 8 bases are a match to TRBD1. Per the germline V gene, CDR1 is LGHNA and CDR2 is YSLEER. The CDR3 is 15 amino acids. V lost 3 bases and J lost 5; bases outside the gene matches: 8.

The chain joins TRBV7-3 to TRBJ2-2; 8 positions match TRBD2. The CDR3 loop spans 15 amino acids. CDR1 and CDR2 (germline): SGHTA, FQGTGA. J lost 4 bases, V lost 5 bases, and 6 bases had no gene match. The CDR3 coding sequence is TGTGCCAGCAGCCCTAGCGGGCTTCTCACCGGGGAGCTGTTTTTT. Its translation: CASSPSGLLTGELFF.

The chain is built from TRBV5-4 and TRBJ1-6; D is uncertain. V lost 0 bases and J 4 bases, leaving 8 bases between the germline ends. This CDR3 is 15 amino acids long. Germline lookup yields CDR1 SGHNT and CDR2 YYREEE (reference sequence). Here the CDR3 reads CASSLGTEYNSPLHF. Here the CDR3 DNA reads TGTGCCAGCAGCTTGGGTACAGAGTATAATTCACCCCTCCACTTT.

This clone was seen only once. The chain uses TRBV27 and TRBJ1-5; D is uncertain. CDR3 length: 13 amino acids. Germline V gene sequence: CDR1 MNHEY, CDR2 SMNVEV (reference sequence). Trimming shortened V by 5 bases and J by 5 bases, and 10 bases separated the two germline ends. As DNA, the CDR3 is TGTGCCAGCAGTCCCGACTCATATCAGCCCCAGCATTTT. Residues: CASSPDSYQPQHF.

The chain employs TRBV11-2 and TRBJ2-3; 12 bases fit TRBD2. The CDR3 consists of 17 residues. Unmatched junction bases numbered 6, after V lost 1 base and J lost 4 bases. Germline V gives CDR1 SGHAT, CDR2 FQNNGV. The CDR3 reads CASSLGTSGGPSDTQYF. DNA of the CDR3: TGTGCCAGCAGCTTAGGCACTAGCGGGGGGCCGTCAGATACGCAGTATTTT.

This rearrangement joins TRBV19 to TRBJ1-1; 12 bases are shared with TRBD1. Trimming at V came to 9 bases and at J to 4 bases, leaving 9 bases not matched to a gene. Looked up from germline, CDR1 is LNHDA and CDR2 is SQIVND (reference sequence). This CDR3 comprises 15 residues. The CDR3, as DNA: TGTGCCAGCAAGGGACAGGGGGCGCAGGGCACTGAAGCTTTCTTT. This sequence encodes CASKGQGAQGTEAFF.

The chain has TRBV19 and TRBJ1-3; D remains unclear. In germline, CDR1 is LNHDA, CDR2 SQIVND (reference sequence). CDR3 length equals 15 residues. Trimming removed 6 bases at V and 0 bases at J, with 12 bases between. The CDR3 DNA reads TGTGCCAGTAGCGAAGGACTGCACTCTGGAAACACCATATATTTT. Translated, it gives CASSEGLHSGNTIYF.